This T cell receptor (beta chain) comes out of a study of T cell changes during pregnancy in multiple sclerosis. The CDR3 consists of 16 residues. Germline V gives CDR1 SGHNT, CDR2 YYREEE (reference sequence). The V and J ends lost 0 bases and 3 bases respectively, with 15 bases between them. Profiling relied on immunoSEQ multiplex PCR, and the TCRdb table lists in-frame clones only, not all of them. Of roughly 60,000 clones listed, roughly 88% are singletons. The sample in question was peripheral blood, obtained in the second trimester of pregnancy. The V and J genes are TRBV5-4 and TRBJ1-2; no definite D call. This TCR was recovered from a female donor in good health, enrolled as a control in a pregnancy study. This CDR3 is CASSLGQAQGDYGYTF. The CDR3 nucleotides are TGTGCCAGCAGCTTGGGGCAGGCGCAAGGTGACTATGGCTACACCTTC.